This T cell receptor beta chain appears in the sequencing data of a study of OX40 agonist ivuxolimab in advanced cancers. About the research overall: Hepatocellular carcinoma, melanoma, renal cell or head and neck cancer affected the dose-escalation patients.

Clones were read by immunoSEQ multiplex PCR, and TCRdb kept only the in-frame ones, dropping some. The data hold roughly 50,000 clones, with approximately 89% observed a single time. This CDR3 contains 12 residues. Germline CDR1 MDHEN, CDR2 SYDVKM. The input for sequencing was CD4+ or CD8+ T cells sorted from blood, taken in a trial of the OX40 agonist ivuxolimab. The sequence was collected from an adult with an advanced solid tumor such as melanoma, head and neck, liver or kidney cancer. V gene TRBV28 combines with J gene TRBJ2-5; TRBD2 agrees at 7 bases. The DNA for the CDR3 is TGTGCGGCGGGGGATGCCTGGGAGACCCAGTACTTC. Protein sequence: CAAGDAWETQYF.